This record concerns one T cell receptor (beta chain) sequence. This sample was included in a study of PD-L1 blockade in urothelial cancer. Study background: Patients had been given 0 to 3 earlier chemotherapy regimens. Each blood sample yielded a median of about 150,000 T cells.

Using immunoSEQ multiplex PCR, the repertoire was profiled, and TCRdb retains in-frame clones only, with some absent. Of over 20,000 clones listed, 75% to 90% are singletons. CDR1 MNHNS and CDR2 SASEGT come from the germline V gene. The CDR3 totals 15 residues. The ends lost 2 bases at V and 3 bases at J; junction bases unmatched: 3. The clonotype was recovered from a man between 60 and 70 years old with urothelial cancer. The V gene is TRBV6-1, the J gene TRBJ2-7; 11 nucleotides line up with TRBD1. The sequencing here drew on PBMCs, taken around atezolizumab (anti-PD-L1) treatment. The CDR3 bases are TGTGCCAGCAGTGAATGGGGGACAGGGGGCTACGAGCAGTACTTC. It translates to CASSEWGTGGYEQYF.